This T cell receptor (beta chain) derives from a study of T cell responses to AZD1222 COVID-19 vaccine. Study context: Researchers grouped second doses given at about 4 or about 12 weeks into one pool. Study conclusions and caveats: Nearly half of the spike-specific TCRs reportedly recognize variant regions that carry no mutations. Along spike, vaccine-associated CD4 TCRs were found throughout, with dominance at 160-218 and 743-854. Clonal diversity may have been underestimated, and the donors were mostly white British, with more females than males.

Details on this clone: Its antigen is as yet unknown.

The CDR3 covers 14 residues. Germline assignment: CDR1 MNHEY and CDR2 SMNVEV (reference sequence). Unmatched junction bases numbered 7, after V lost 6 bases and J lost 5 bases. TCRdb keeps only in-frame clones here, not all; method: immunoSEQ multiplex PCR. The table shows 100,000 to 110,000 clones, with about 90% occurring only once. V gene TRBV27 combines with J gene TRBJ2-5; TRBD2 matches 9 bases. The clonotype originates from an adult in good health. Sequencing was performed on peripheral blood, taken on day 0 of AZD1222 vaccination. The CDR3 loop is CASRLSGSRETQYF. CDR3 in DNA: TGTGCCAGCAGACTTAGCGGGAGTAGGGAGACCCAGTACTTC.